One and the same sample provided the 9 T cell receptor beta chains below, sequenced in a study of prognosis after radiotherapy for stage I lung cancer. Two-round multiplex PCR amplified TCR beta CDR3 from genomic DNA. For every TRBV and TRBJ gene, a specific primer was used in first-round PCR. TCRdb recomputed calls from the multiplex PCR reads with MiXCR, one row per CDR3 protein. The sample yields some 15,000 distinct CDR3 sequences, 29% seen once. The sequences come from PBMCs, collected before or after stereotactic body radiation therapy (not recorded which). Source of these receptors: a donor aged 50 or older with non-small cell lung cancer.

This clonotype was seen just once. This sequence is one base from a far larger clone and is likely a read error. DNA for the CDR3: TGTGCCAGCAGAGTTACTTTTAGCGGGAGGGCCTACAATGAGCAGTTCTTC. Its protein is CASRVTFSGRAYNEQFF. The chain joins TRBV7-9 to TRBJ2-1, with 11 nucleotides matching TRBD2. CDR1 is SEHNR, CDR2 FQNEAQ, per germline (reference sequence). The V gene end was trimmed by 6 bases and the J gene end by 2 bases; junction bases not matched to a gene: 9. The CDR3 is 17 residues long.

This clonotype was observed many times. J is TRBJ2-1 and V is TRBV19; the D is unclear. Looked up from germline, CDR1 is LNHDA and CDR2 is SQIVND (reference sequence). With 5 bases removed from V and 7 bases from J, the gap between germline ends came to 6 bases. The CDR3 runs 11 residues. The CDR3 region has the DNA TGTGCCAGTAGTGGGTGGAATGAGCAGTTCTTC. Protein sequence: CASSGWNEQFF.

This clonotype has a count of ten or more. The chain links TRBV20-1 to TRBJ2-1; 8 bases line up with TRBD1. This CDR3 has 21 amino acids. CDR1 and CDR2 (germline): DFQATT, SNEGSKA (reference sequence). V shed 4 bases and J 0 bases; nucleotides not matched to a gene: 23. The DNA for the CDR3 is TGCAGTGCTATTAGATTCAGGTCGACAGGGGATCTTGCGAGCTCCTACAATGAGCAGTTCTTC. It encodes CSAIRFRSTGDLASSYNEQFF.

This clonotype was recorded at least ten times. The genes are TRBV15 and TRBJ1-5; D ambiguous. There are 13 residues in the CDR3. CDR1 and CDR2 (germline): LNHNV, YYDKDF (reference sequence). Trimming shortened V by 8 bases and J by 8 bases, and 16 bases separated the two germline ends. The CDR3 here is CATGRTRREPQHF. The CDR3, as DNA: TGTGCCACCGGTAGGACCCGAAGGGAGCCCCAGCATTTT.

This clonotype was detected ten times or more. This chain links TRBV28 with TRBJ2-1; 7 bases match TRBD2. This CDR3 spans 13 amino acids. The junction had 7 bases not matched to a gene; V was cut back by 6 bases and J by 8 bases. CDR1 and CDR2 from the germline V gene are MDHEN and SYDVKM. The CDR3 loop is CASSETSVHEQFF. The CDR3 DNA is TGTGCCAGCAGCGAAACTAGCGTTCATGAGCAGTTCTTC. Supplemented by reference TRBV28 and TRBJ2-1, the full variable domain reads DVKVTQSSRYLVKRTGEKVFLECVQDMDHENMFWYRQDPGLGLRLIYFSYDVKMKEKGDIPEGYSVSREKKERFSLILESASTNQTSMYLCASSETSVHEQFFGPGTRLTVL.

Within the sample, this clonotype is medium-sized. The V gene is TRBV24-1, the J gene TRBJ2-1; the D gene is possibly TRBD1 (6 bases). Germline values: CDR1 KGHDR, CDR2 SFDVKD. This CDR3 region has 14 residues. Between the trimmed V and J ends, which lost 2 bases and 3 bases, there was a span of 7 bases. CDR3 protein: CATSDSDSYNEQFF. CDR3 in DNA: TGTGCCACCAGTGATTCGGACAGCTACAATGAGCAGTTCTTC.

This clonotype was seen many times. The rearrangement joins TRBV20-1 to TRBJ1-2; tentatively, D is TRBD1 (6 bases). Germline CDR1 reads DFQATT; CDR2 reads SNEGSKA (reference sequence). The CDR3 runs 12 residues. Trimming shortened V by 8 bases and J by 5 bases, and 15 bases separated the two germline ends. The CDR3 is CSSQSGAYGYTF. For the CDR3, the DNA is TGCAGTTCCCAGTCAGGGGCTTATGGCTACACCTTC.

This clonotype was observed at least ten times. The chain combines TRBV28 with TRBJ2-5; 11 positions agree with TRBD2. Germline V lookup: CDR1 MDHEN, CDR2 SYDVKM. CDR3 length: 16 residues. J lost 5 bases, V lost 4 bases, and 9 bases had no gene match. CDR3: CASSSYSGRAQETQYF. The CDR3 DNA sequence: TGTGCCAGCAGTTCATATAGCGGGAGGGCCCAGGAGACCCAGTACTTC.

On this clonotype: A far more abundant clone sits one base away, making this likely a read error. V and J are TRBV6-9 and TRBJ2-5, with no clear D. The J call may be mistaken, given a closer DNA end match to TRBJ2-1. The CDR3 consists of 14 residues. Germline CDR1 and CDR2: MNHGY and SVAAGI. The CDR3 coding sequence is TGTGCCAGCAGTTACGACTCAGGCTTCAATGAGCAGTTCTTC. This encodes CASSYDSGFNEQFF.